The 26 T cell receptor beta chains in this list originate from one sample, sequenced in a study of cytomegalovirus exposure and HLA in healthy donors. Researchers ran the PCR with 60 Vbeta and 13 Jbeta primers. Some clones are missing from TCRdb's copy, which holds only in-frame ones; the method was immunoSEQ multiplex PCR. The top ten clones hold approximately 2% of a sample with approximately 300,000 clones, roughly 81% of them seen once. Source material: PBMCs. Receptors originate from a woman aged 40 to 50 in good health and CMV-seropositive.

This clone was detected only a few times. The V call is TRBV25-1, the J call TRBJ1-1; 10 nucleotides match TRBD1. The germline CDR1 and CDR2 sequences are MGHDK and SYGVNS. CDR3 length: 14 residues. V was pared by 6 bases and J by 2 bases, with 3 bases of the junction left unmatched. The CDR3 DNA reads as TGTGCCAGCAGGGGACAGGGGAGTAACACTGAAGCTTTCTTT. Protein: CASRGQGSNTEAFF.

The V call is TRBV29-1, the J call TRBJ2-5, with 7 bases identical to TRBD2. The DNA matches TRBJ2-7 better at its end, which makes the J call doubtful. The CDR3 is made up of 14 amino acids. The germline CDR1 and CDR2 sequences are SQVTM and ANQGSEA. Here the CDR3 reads CSVGFQRDAYEQYF. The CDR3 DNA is TGCAGCGTTGGGTTCCAGCGGGATGCCTACGAGCAGTACTTC.

CDR3 sequence (DNA): TGTGCCAGCAGCTTACAGGGCCGTACTGAAGCTTTCTTT. This translates into CASSLQGRTEAFF. The rearrangement uses TRBV9 and TRBJ1-1, with D tentatively TRBD1 (6 bases). V lost 4 bases to trimming and J lost 5 bases, with 12 bases between them. CDR3 length equals 13 residues. Germline-derived CDR1 and CDR2 are SGDLS and YYNGEE. Using reference TRBV9 and TRBJ1-1 for the parts outside the CDR3, the full variable domain is DSGVTQTPKHLITATGQRVTLRCSPRSGDLSVYWYQQSLDQGLQFLIQYYNGEERAKGNILERFSAQQFPDLHSELNLSSLELGDSALYFCASSLQGRTEAFFGQGTRLTVV.

CDR3 bases: TGTGCCTGGAGTTTATCTGGACGCGGGGGGACTGAAGCTTTCTTT. Translation: CAWSLSGRGGTEAFF. The rearrangement links TRBV30 to TRBJ1-1, with D perhaps matching TRBD1 (5 bases). Trimming left V 2 bases short and J 5 bases short, with 18 bases between. The V gene's germline CDR1 is GTSNPN and CDR2 SVGIG (reference sequence). The CDR3 totals 15 residues.

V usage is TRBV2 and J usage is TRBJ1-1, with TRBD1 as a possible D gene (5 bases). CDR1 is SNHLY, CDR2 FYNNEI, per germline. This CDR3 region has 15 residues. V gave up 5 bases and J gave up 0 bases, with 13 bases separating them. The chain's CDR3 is CASSNTQAMNTEAFF. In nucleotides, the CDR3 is TGTGCCAGCAGTAATACACAGGCTATGAACACTGAAGCTTTCTTT.

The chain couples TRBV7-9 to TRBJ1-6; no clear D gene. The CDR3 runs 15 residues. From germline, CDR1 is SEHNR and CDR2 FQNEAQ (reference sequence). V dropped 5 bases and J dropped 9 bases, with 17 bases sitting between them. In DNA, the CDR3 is TGTGCCAGCAGCATGGCGGGCGGAGGAGGTTCACCCCTCCACTTT. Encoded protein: CASSMAGGGGSPLHF. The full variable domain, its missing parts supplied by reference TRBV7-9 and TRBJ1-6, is DTGVSQNPRHKITKRGQNVTFRCDPISEHNRLYWYRQTLGQGPEFLTYFQNEAQLEKSRLLSDRFSAERPKGSFSTLEIQRTEQGDSAMYLCASSMAGGGGSPLHFGNGTRLTVT.

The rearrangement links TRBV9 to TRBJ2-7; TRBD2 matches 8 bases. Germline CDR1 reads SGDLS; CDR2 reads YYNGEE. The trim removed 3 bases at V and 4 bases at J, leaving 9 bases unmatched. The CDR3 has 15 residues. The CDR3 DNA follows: TGTGCCAGCAGCGCAAAGCGGGAGTTTAGTTACGAGCAGTACTTC. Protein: CASSAKREFSYEQYF. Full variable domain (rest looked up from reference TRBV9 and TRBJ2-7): DSGVTQTPKHLITATGQRVTLRCSPRSGDLSVYWYQQSLDQGLQFLIQYYNGEERAKGNILERFSAQQFPDLHSELNLSSLELGDSALYFCASSAKREFSYEQYFGPGTRLTVT.

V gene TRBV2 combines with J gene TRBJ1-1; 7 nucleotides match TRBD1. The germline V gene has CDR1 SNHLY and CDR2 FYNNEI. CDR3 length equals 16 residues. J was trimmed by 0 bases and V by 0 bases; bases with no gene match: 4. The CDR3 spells CASSEAETGMNTEAFF. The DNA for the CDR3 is TGTGCCAGCAGTGAAGCGGAGACAGGGATGAACACTGAAGCTTTCTTT.

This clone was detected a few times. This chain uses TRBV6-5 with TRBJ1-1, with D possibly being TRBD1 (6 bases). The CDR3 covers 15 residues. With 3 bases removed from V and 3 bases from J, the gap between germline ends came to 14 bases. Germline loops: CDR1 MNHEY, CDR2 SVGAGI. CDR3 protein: CASSYRAGVHTEAFF. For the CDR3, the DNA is TGTGCCAGCAGTTATAGGGCAGGGGTCCACACTGAAGCTTTCTTT.

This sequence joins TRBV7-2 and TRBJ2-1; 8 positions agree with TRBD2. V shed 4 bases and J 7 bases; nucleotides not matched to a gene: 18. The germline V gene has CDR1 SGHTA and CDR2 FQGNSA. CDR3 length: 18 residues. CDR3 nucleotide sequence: TGTGCCAGCAGCTCCTCCTACCAGACTAGCGAGAGATTTAATGAGCAGTTCTTC. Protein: CASSSSYQTSERFNEQFF.

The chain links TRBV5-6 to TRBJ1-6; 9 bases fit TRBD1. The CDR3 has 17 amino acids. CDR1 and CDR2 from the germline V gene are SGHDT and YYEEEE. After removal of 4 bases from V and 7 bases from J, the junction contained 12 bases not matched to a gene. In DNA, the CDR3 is TGTGCCAGCAGCCGCTGGGACAGGGCCGGGATGAATTCACCCCTCCACTTT. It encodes CASSRWDRAGMNSPLHF.

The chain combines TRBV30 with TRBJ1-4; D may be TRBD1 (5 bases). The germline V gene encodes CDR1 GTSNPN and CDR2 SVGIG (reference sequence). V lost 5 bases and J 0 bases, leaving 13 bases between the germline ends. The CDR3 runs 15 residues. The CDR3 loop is CAWSRGGPTNEKLFF. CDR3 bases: TGTGCCTGGTCCCGCGGGGGACCAACTAATGAAAAACTGTTTTTT.

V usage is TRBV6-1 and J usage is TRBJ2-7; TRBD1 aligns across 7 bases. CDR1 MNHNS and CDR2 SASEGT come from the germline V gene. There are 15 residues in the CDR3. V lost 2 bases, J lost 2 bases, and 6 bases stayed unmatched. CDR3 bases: TGTGCCAGCAGTGAATCGAGGGGGCTTCCCTACGAGCAGTACTTC. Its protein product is CASSESRGLPYEQYF.

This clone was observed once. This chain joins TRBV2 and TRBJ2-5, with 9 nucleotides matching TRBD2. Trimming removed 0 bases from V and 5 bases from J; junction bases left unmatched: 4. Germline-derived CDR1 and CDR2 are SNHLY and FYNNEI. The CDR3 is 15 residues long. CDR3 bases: TGTGCCAGCAGTGAAGCTAGCGGGGGCCGTGAGACCCAGTACTTC. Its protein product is CASSEASGGRETQYF.

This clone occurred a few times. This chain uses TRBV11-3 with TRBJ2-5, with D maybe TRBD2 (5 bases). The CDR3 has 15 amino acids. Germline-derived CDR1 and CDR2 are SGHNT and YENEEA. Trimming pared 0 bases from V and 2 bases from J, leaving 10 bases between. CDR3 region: CASSLETDSQETQYF. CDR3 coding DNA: TGTGCCAGCAGCTTAGAAACGGACTCGCAAGAGACCCAGTACTTC.

This chain's CDR3 is CASSEEGQGYGYTF. CDR3 in DNA: TGTGCCAGCAGCGAGGAGGGGCAGGGCTATGGCTACACCTTC. This chain connects TRBV9 to TRBJ1-2, with D maybe TRBD1 (5 bases). The V gene lost 3 bases and the J gene lost 4 bases, with 13 bases spanning the gap. The CDR3 loop spans 14 amino acids. CDR1 SGDLS and CDR2 YYNGEE come from the germline V gene.

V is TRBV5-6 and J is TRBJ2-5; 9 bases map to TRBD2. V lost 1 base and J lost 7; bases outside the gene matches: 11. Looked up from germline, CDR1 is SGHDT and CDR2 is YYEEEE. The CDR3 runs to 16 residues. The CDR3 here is CASSLRVAGGTRTQYF. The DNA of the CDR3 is TGTGCCAGCAGCTTGAGAGTCGCGGGAGGGACTCGGACCCAGTACTTC.

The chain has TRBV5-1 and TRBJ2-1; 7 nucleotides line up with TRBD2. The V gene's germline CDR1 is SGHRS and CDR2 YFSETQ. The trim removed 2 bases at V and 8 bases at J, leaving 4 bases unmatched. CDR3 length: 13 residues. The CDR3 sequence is CASSLVGGYEQFF. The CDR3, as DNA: TGCGCCAGCAGCTTAGTCGGGGGGTATGAGCAGTTCTTC.

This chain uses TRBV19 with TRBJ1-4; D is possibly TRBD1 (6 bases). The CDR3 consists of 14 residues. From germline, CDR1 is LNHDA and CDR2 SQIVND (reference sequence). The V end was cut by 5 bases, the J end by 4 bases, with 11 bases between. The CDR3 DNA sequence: TGTGCCAGTAGTCTGACAGGCGTTAATGAAAAACTGTTTTTT. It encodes CASSLTGVNEKLFF.

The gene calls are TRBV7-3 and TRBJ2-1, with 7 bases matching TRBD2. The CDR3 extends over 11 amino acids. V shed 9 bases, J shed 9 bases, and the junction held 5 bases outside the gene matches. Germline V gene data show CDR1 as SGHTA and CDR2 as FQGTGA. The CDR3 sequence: CASGASGEQFF. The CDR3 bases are TGTGCCAGTGGGGCTAGCGGTGAGCAGTTCTTC.

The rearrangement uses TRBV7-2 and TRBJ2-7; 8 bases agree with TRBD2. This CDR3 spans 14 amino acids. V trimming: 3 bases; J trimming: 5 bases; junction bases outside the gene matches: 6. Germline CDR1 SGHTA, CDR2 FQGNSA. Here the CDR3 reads CASSFGREDHEQYF. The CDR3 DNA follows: TGTGCCAGCAGCTTTGGGCGGGAGGACCACGAGCAGTACTTC.

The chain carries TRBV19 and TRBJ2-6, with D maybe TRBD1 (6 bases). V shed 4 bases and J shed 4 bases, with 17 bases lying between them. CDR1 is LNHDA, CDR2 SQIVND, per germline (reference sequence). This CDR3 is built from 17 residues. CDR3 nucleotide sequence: TGTGCCAGTAGTAGGCTAGGGGGAGCGGCCGGGGCCAACGTCCTGACTTTC. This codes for CASSRLGGAAGANVLTF.

CDR3 DNA sequence: TGTGCCAGCAGTTCAGGGGGCGCCGGGGAGCTGTTTTTT. It codes for CASSSGGAGELFF. The chain has TRBV28 and TRBJ2-2; 8 bases are shared with TRBD1. Germline V CDR1 and CDR2: MDHEN, SYDVKM. J was trimmed by 6 bases and V by 4 bases; bases with no gene match: 1. This CDR3 has 13 amino acids.

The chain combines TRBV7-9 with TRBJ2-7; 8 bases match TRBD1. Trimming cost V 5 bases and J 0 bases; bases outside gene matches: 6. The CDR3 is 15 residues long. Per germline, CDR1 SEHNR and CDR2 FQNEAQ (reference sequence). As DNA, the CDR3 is TGTGCCAGCAGCGCAGGGGGCTTGCGCTCCTACGAGCAGTACTTC. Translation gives CASSAGGLRSYEQYF.

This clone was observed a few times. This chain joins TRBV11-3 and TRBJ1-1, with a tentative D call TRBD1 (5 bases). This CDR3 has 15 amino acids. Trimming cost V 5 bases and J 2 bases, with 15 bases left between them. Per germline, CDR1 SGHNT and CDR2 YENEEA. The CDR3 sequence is CASSLTSGPNTEAFF. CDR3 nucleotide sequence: TGTGCCAGCAGCCTCACGTCAGGGCCCAACACTGAAGCTTTCTTT.

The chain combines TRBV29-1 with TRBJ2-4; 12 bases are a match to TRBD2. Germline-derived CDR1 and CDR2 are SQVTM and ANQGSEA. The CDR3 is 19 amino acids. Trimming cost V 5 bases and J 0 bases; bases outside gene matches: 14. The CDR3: CSVKTTSGRVQLAKNIQYF. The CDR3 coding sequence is TGCAGCGTTAAGACGACTAGCGGGAGAGTTCAATTAGCCAAAAACATTCAGTACTTC.